The 15 T cell receptor beta chains given below trace back to one sample, sequenced in a study of T cells after posttransplantation cyclophosphamide. Repertoires were generated with immunoSEQ multiplex PCR, while TCRdb's copy carries only in-frame clones and drops some. The data show fewer than 25,000 clones, approximately 97% seen once. Cells defined as naive were viable CD3+CD4+ or CD3+CD8+ and CCR7+CD45RA+CD45RO-CD95-CD27+CD28+. Sequencing used naive CD4+ T cells sorted from PBMCs. The receptors were sampled from a man aged 45-65 years in good health, CMV-negative, and a related stem cell transplant donor.

The chain recombines TRBV7-3 with TRBJ2-4; TRBD2 agrees at 12 bases. V was clipped by 2 bases and J by 5 bases; unmatched bases: 4. Germline CDR1 SGHTA, CDR2 FQGTGA. The CDR3 totals 16 residues. CDR3 in DNA: TGTGCCAGCAGCTTACAACTAGCGGGGGGCCAAAACATTCAGTACTTC. It is translated as CASSLQLAGGQNIQYF.

To note about this clone: The sample contains more than one DNA sequence encoding this CDR3. The gene calls are TRBV6-5 and TRBJ2-3; tentatively, D is TRBD2 (7 bases). The CDR3 length is 16 residues. Germline CDR1 and CDR2: MNHEY and SVGAGI. V was clipped by 3 bases and J by 3 bases, with 16 bases between them. Written as DNA, the CDR3 is TGTGCCAGCAGTTATCAGGAAGGGGGGGCAACAGATACGCAGTATTTT. Protein sequence: CASSYQEGGATDTQYF.

This sequence joins TRBV15 and TRBJ2-7; D unclear. V was pared by 0 bases and J by 3 bases, with 15 bases between. This CDR3 comprises 16 residues. Per germline, CDR1 LNHNV and CDR2 YYDKDF (reference sequence). The CDR3 nucleotides are TGTGCCACCAGCAGAGATAGCCCAACACTATTCTACGAGCAGTACTTC. As protein: CATSRDSPTLFYEQYF.

J is TRBJ2-4 and V is TRBV7-9; 9 bases agree with TRBD1. From germline, CDR1 is SEHNR and CDR2 FQNEAQ (reference sequence). J gave up 10 bases and V 7 bases, and 11 bases lay outside the gene matches. This CDR3 is built from 14 residues. The chain's CDR3 is CASTTGGDKTIQYF. The CDR3 coding sequence is TGTGCCAGCACAACAGGGGGCGATAAAACAATTCAGTACTTC.

This sequence joins TRBV14 and TRBJ2-3; 13 bases align to TRBD2. Trimming cost V 2 bases and J 3 bases; bases outside gene matches: 5. The germline V gene encodes CDR1 SGHDN and CDR2 FVKESK. The CDR3 consists of 17 residues. The CDR3 sequence: CASSQNGLAGATDTQYF. CDR3 DNA: TGTGCCAGCAGCCAAAACGGACTAGCGGGAGCGACAGATACGCAGTATTTT.

This sequence joins TRBV7-2 and TRBJ2-7; 13 bases are shared with TRBD2. The CDR3 extends over 16 amino acids. Germline CDR1 is SGHTA and CDR2 is FQGNSA. Losses at the gene ends were 6 bases for V and 0 bases for J; bases not matched to a gene: 5. CDR3 protein: CASRLTSGGFSYEQYF. In nucleotides, the CDR3 is TGTGCCAGCAGGCTGACTAGCGGGGGGTTCTCCTACGAGCAGTACTTC.

The chain uses TRBV19 and TRBJ1-2, with 8 nucleotides matching TRBD1. The CDR3 length is 17 residues. Germline loops: CDR1 LNHDA, CDR2 SQIVND (reference sequence). The V gene end was trimmed by 7 bases and the J gene end by 8 bases; junction bases not matched to a gene: 21. The CDR3 DNA reads as TGTGCCAGTACTCCCCAAGGACAGGGAGGAGGTTATCTGGGCTACACCTTC. This sequence encodes CASTPQGQGGGYLGYTF.

For the CDR3, the DNA is TGTGCCAGCAGCTTAGCAGGGGTGAACACTGAAGCTTTCTTT. Its translation is CASSLAGVNTEAFF. The V call is TRBV7-2, the J call TRBJ1-1; D is perhaps TRBD1 (5 bases). V lost 0 bases and J lost 0, with 5 bases in between. CDR3 size: 14 residues. The germline V gene has CDR1 SGHTA and CDR2 FQGNSA.

This chain connects TRBV6-4 to TRBJ1-2; 9 nucleotides agree with TRBD1. Germline loops: CDR1 MRHNA, CDR2 SNTAGT. Losses at the gene ends were 3 bases for V and 8 bases for J; bases not matched to a gene: 4. The length of the CDR3 is 13 residues. The CDR3 bases are TGTGCCAGCAGTGAATCGGACAGGGGAGGCTACACCTTC. Translation gives CASSESDRGGYTF.

The chain's CDR3 is CASSQDRGRDYEQYF. Here the CDR3 DNA reads TGTGCCAGCAGCCAAGACAGGGGGCGCGACTACGAGCAGTACTTC. The chain couples TRBV4-2 to TRBJ2-7; 8 bases fit TRBD1. The CDR3 contains 15 residues. Germline CDR1 reads LGHNA; CDR2 reads YNFKEQ. V shed 0 bases and J 3 bases; nucleotides not matched to a gene: 4.

CDR3 DNA sequence: TGCGCCAGCAGCCAAGAGGGGCAGTTTAGCAATCAGCCCCAGCATTTT. Protein sequence: CASSQEGQFSNQPQHF. The V call is TRBV4-1, the J call TRBJ1-5; a possible D gene is TRBD1 (5 bases). V lost 0 bases and J lost 0, with 9 bases in between. In germline, CDR1 is MGHRA, CDR2 YSYEKL. The CDR3 length is 16 residues.

The chain combines TRBV2 with TRBJ2-5; 8 bases fit TRBD1. Germline V gene sequence: CDR1 SNHLY, CDR2 FYNNEI. CDR3 length equals 15 residues. The junction had 4 bases not matched to a gene; V was cut back by 3 bases and J by 1 base. As DNA, the CDR3 is TGTGCCAGCAGTGACTTGGACAGGGCCCAAGAGACCCAGTACTTC. It codes for CASSDLDRAQETQYF. Using reference TRBV2 and TRBJ2-5 for the parts outside the CDR3, the full variable domain is EPEVTQTPSHQVTQMGQEVILRCVPISNHLYFYWYRQILGQKVEFLVSFYNNEISEKSEIFDDQFSVERPDGSNFTLKIRSTKLEDSAMYFCASSDLDRAQETQYFGPGTRLLVL.

The J gene is TRBJ2-7, the V gene TRBV28, with 9 bases matching TRBD1. The CDR3 spans 12 residues. The trim removed 11 bases at V and 5 bases at J, leaving 7 bases unmatched. Germline-derived CDR1 and CDR2 are MDHEN and SYDVKM. CDR3 in DNA: TGTGCCTCCGGGACAGGGCGGGACGAGCAGTACTTC. It specifies CASGTGRDEQYF.

The rearrangement links TRBV7-7 to TRBJ2-1; tentatively, D is TRBD2 (5 bases). The V gene lost 5 bases and the J gene lost 7 bases, with 18 bases spanning the gap. The CDR3 is 15 residues long. The germline V gene encodes CDR1 SSHAT and CDR2 FNYEAQ (reference sequence). The CDR3 sequence is CASSLGLSSGNEQFF. CDR3 nucleotide sequence: TGTGCCAGCAGCCTAGGTCTGTCCTCGGGGAATGAGCAGTTCTTC. The full variable domain, in which reference TRBV7-7 and TRBJ2-1 provide the parts outside the CDR3, is GAGVSQSPRYKVTKRGQDVTLRCDPISSHATLYWYQQALGQGPEFLTYFNYEAQPDKSGLPSDRFSAERPEGSISTLTIQRTEQRDSAMYRCASSLGLSSGNEQFFGPGTRLTVL.

CDR3 sequence reads: CASSLDIEGYGYTF. DNA for the CDR3: TGTGCCAGCAGCTTAGATATCGAGGGCTATGGCTACACCTTC. V gene TRBV7-9 combines with J gene TRBJ1-2, with D uncertain. Deletions cut 1 base from V and 4 bases from J, with 10 bases between. Germline assignment: CDR1 SEHNR and CDR2 FQNEAQ (reference sequence). This CDR3 region has 14 residues.